The source of this TCR beta chain is a study of T cell responses to AZD1222 COVID-19 vaccine. Background on the study: Pooled samples include second doses given at about 4 or 12 weeks.

This clone is a singleton in its sample. What it binds is not known. Repertoires were generated with immunoSEQ multiplex PCR, while TCRdb's copy carries only in-frame clones and drops some. This table holds about 100,000 clones, nearly 90% found once. Study-level points and caveats: Reportedly, nearly half the spike-specific TCRs target unmutated variant regions.

The CDR3 consists of 14 residues. Germline CDR1 and CDR2: SGHNT and YYREEE (reference sequence). V was clipped by 4 bases and J by 7 bases; unmatched bases: 6. The chain carries TRBV5-4 and TRBJ1-5; 9 nucleotides line up with TRBD1. This specimen consisted of peripheral blood, obtained on day 0 of AZD1222 vaccination. The clonotype originates from an adult in good health. DNA for the CDR3: TGTGCCAGCAGCCAGGACAGGGGCGTACAGCCCCAGCATTTT. Protein product: CASSQDRGVQPQHF.